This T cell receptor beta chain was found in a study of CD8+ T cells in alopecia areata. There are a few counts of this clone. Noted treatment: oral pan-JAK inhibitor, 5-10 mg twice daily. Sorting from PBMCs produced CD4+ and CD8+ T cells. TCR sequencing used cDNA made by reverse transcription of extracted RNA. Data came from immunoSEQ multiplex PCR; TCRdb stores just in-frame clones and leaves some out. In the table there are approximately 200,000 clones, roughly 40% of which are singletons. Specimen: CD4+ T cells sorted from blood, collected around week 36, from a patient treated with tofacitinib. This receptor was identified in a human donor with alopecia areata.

The CDR3 sequence is CSVDREDNTIYF. CDR3 nucleotide sequence: TGCAGCGTGGACAGGGAGGACAACACCATATATTTT. The chain is built from TRBV29-1 and TRBJ1-3; TRBD1 aligns across 8 bases. This CDR3 has 12 amino acids. V gave up 6 bases and J gave up 7 bases; unmatched junction bases: 5. Germline loops: CDR1 SQVTM, CDR2 ANQGSEA.